One and the same sample provided the 20 T cell receptor beta chains below, sequenced in a study of beta chain features in type 1 diabetes. Expressed TCRB transcripts were sequenced after all isolated RNA was converted to cDNA. Profiled with immunoSEQ multiplex PCR; TCRdb holds only in-frame clones, not every one. The sample contains roughly 370,000 clones, about 14% of which appear only once. The sequenced material came from naive CD4+ T cells from blood. The receptor set was obtained from a man between 25 and 39 years old in good health.

This clone was counted only a few times. V gene TRBV18 combines with J gene TRBJ2-1; 7 bases line up with TRBD2. The CDR3 runs 14 residues. CDR1 KGHSH and CDR2 LQKENI come from the germline V gene. J was trimmed by 7 bases and V by 6 bases; bases with no gene match: 9. The CDR3 region has the DNA TGTGCCAGCTCGATCCAAGCGGGGCTTAATGAGCAGTTCTTC. Translation gives CASSIQAGLNEQFF.

This clone was detected a few times. The CDR3 nucleotides read TGTGCCAGCAGCTCTCTACTCCGGGACTACGGGGACTATGGCTACACCTTC. It translates to CASSSLLRDYGDYGYTF. This chain joins TRBV5-6 and TRBJ1-2, with D maybe TRBD1 (5 bases). The CDR3 is made up of 17 amino acids. Germline CDR1 reads SGHDT; CDR2 reads YYEEEE. The V and J ends lost 3 bases and 3 bases respectively, with 21 bases between them. The whole variable domain, filled in from reference TRBV5-6 and TRBJ1-2, reads DAGVTQSPTHLIKTRGQQVTLRCSPKSGHDTVSWYQQALGQGPQFIFQYYEEEERQRGNFPDRFSGHQFPNYSSELNVNALLLGDSALYLCASSSLLRDYGDYGYTFGSGTRLTVV.

The chain recombines TRBV7-2 with TRBJ2-3; the D gene is possibly TRBD2 (6 bases). Germline CDR1 SGHTA, CDR2 FQGNSA. The CDR3 covers 14 residues. The V end was cut by 10 bases, the J end by 8 bases, with 22 bases between. The DNA for the CDR3 is TGTGCCACCCGGCGGGGTGCGGAAGACATTACGCAGTATTTT. Protein product: CATRRGAEDITQYF.

The rearrangement links TRBV6-6 to TRBJ1-4, with D unresolved. The V end was cut by 0 bases, the J end by 8 bases, with 13 bases between. Per germline, CDR1 MNHNY and CDR2 SVGAGI (reference sequence). This CDR3 region has 15 residues. CDR3 protein: CASSYSWAAREKLFF. The CDR3 nucleotides are TGTGCCAGCAGTTACTCTTGGGCCGCGAGGGAAAAACTGTTTTTT.

There are a few counts of this clone. The chain uses TRBV21-1 and TRBJ2-7; the tabulated D call, TRBD2, remains unverified against the DNA. TRBV21-1 has pseudogene status. CDR3 length: 16 amino acids. Written as DNA, the CDR3 is TGTGCCAGCAGCAAAAGAGGAACAGCGGGAGATTACGAGCAGTACGTC. Translating it yields CASSKRGTAGDYEQYV.

The V call is TRBV7-2, the J call TRBJ1-3; D ambiguous. V was cut by 5 bases and J by 0 bases, with 8 bases left in between. The CDR3 totals 14 residues. In germline, CDR1 is SGHTA, CDR2 FQGNSA. This CDR3 reads CASSPKSSGNTIYF. The CDR3 DNA reads as TGTGCCAGCAGCCCAAAGAGCTCTGGAAACACCATATATTTT. Based on the CDR3 plus reference TRBV7-2 and TRBJ1-3, the full variable domain is GAGVSQSPSNKVTEKGKDVELRCDPISGHTALYWYRQSLGQGLEFLIYFQGNSAPDKSGLPSDRFSAERTGGSVSTLTIQRTQQEDSAVYLCASSPKSSGNTIYFGEGSWLTVV.

CDR3 DNA sequence: TGTGCCAGCAGCTTAGGTCGGGGGACAGGATACGAGCAGTACGTC. Amino acids: CASSLGRGTGYEQYV. V is TRBV7-9 and J is TRBJ2-7; TRBD1 matches 8 bases. This CDR3 contains 15 residues. The germline V gene encodes CDR1 SEHNR and CDR2 FQNEAQ (reference sequence). V lost 1 base to trimming and J lost 4 bases; unmatched junction nucleotides: 6.

The chain couples TRBV9 to TRBJ2-5, with D uncertain. This CDR3 comprises 15 residues. Trimming left V 0 bases short and J 0 bases short, with 9 bases between. Germline V gene lookup returns CDR1 SGDLS and CDR2 YYNGEE. CDR3 in amino acids: CASSVGVGNQETQYF. In DNA, the CDR3 is TGTGCCAGCAGCGTAGGGGTGGGGAACCAAGAGACCCAGTACTTC.

There are a few counts of this clone. The chain couples TRBV13 to TRBJ2-5; D ambiguous. The CDR3 has 12 amino acids. The V and J ends lost 2 bases and 5 bases respectively, with 6 bases between them. The germline gives CDR1 PRHDT, CDR2 FYEKMQ (reference sequence). CDR3 nucleotides: TGTGCCAGCAGCTTATTCGGGGAGACCCAGTACTTC. Translating it yields CASSLFGETQYF.

This clone was detected only a few times. The sample has other DNA sequences that encode this CDR3 too. This sequence joins TRBV4-1 and TRBJ1-2; D gene ambiguous. The V end lost 3 bases, the J end lost 2 bases, and 13 bases lay between the germline ends. This CDR3 contains 15 residues. The germline V gene has CDR1 MGHRA and CDR2 YSYEKL. CDR3 nucleotides: TGCGCCAGCAGCCAGGATCCGGGGTCCAACTATGGCTACACCTTC. This sequence encodes CASSQDPGSNYGYTF.

With respect to this clone: Other nucleotide sequences in the sample specify the same CDR3. The J gene is TRBJ2-5, the V gene TRBV7-9; D gene uncertain. Looked up from germline, CDR1 is SEHNR and CDR2 is FQNEAQ (reference sequence). With 1 base removed from V and 5 bases from J, the gap between germline ends came to 5 bases. CDR3 length: 12 residues. The CDR3 bases are TGTGCCAGCAGCTTAGTAGGGGAGACCCAGTACTTC. This codes for CASSLVGETQYF.

This clone has a handful of counts. The chain has TRBV5-6 and TRBJ2-5; D possibly uses TRBD1 or TRBD2 (5 bases each). Per germline, CDR1 SGHDT and CDR2 YYEEEE. Trimming took 0 bases from V and 3 from J, leaving 12 bases between them. The CDR3 sequence is 15 residues long. CDR3 bases: TGTGCCAGCAGCTTGGGACCACAGGAGGAAGAGACCCAGTACTTC. As protein: CASSLGPQEEETQYF. Variable domain in full (rest from reference TRBV5-6 and TRBJ2-5): DAGVTQSPTHLIKTRGQQVTLRCSPKSGHDTVSWYQQALGQGPQFIFQYYEEEERQRGNFPDRFSGHQFPNYSSELNVNALLLGDSALYLCASSLGPQEEETQYFGPGTRLLVL.

The chain joins TRBV7-9 to TRBJ2-5; tentatively, D is TRBD1 (6 bases). V lost 1 base and J 5 bases, leaving 14 bases between the germline ends. The CDR3 covers 15 residues. Germline assignment: CDR1 SEHNR and CDR2 FQNEAQ (reference sequence). CDR3 coding DNA: TGTGCCAGCAGCTTAGTACAGGGCCGGGTGGAGACCCAGTACTTC. Its protein product is CASSLVQGRVETQYF.

Remarks on this clone: This sample includes further DNA sequences coding for the same CDR3. This chain connects TRBV29-1 to TRBJ2-2; TRBD2 matches at 11 bases. Germline CDR1 SQVTM, CDR2 ANQGSEA. J was trimmed by 0 bases and V by 6 bases; bases with no gene match: 0. The CDR3 loop spans 14 amino acids. CDR3 amino acids: CSVGLAANTGELFF. The CDR3 DNA is TGCAGCGTGGGACTAGCGGCGAACACCGGGGAGCTGTTTTTT.

This clone was recorded a few times. V usage is TRBV6-5 and J usage is TRBJ1-2; D might be TRBD1 (6 bases). The CDR3 length is 16 residues. Trimming stripped 3 bases from V and 7 bases from J, with 21 bases between. Germline CDR1 MNHEY, CDR2 SVGAGI. CDR3 residues: CASSYATSGEQGGYTF. The CDR3, as DNA: TGTGCCAGCAGTTATGCTACCTCAGGAGAACAGGGTGGCTACACCTTC.

The chain carries TRBV29-1 and TRBJ2-1, with TRBD1 matching over 7 bases. Germline CDR1 is SQVTM and CDR2 is ANQGSEA. Germline trimming cut 7 bases from V and 1 base from J; bases unmatched to any gene: 7. The CDR3 loop spans 14 amino acids. CDR3 region: CSAIGTDSYNEQFF. In nucleotides, the CDR3 is TGCAGCGCGATAGGGACAGATTCCTACAATGAGCAGTTCTTC.

V usage is TRBV5-1 and J usage is TRBJ2-5, with 7 bases identical to TRBD1. The CDR3 is 13 amino acids. The V segment lost 6 bases and the J segment 7 bases; nucleotides outside the gene matches: 9. Germline V gene sequence: CDR1 SGHRS, CDR2 YFSETQ. The CDR3 loop is CASTPTGSGTQYF. The CDR3 region has the DNA TGCGCCAGCACCCCGACAGGGTCGGGGACCCAGTACTTC.

This clone was picked up a small number of times. The rearrangement joins TRBV14 to TRBJ2-7; D tentatively reads TRBD1 or TRBD2 (5 bases each). Germline assignment: CDR1 SGHDN and CDR2 FVKESK. CDR3 length equals 13 residues. The germline V and J ends were trimmed by 3 bases and 10 bases, with 16 bases remaining between them. The CDR3 sequence is CASSHQGGTEQYV. As DNA, the CDR3 is TGTGCCAGCAGCCACCAAGGTGGGACGGAACAGTACGTC.

The genes are TRBV4-1 and TRBJ2-1; 13 bases line up with TRBD2. The CDR3 length is 16 residues. The V and J ends lost 2 bases and 5 bases, in that order; junction bases with no gene match: 3. Germline-derived CDR1 and CDR2 are MGHRA and YSYEKL. The CDR3 loop reads CASSQPTSGGDNEQFF. DNA of the CDR3: TGCGCCAGCAGCCAACCCACTAGCGGGGGGGACAATGAGCAGTTCTTC.

This clone has a handful of counts. The chain links TRBV6-5 to TRBJ1-6; TRBD1 aligns across 7 bases. V gave up 4 bases and J gave up 10 bases; unmatched junction bases: 7. Germline V lookup: CDR1 MNHEY, CDR2 SVGAGI. There are 14 residues in the CDR3. In DNA, the CDR3 is TGTGCCAGCAGTTCAACAGGGGTGAGATCACCCCTCCACTTT. Translated, it gives CASSSTGVRSPLHF.